The rows below give T cell receptor beta chains drawn from one sample of a study of T cell repertoires in cytomegalovirus infection. TCRdb recomputed calls from the reads with MiXCR, one row per CDR3 protein. In the table there are a few hundred thousand distinct CDR3 sequences, over 35% of which are singletons. Their target antigens are unknown. The sequences come from cultured PBMCs, collected from culture after CMV antigen stimulation. The source is a human donor in good health (CMV status not recorded). Some clones in this sample may be carry-over from other donors' samples. CDR3s include the opening cysteine and the closing phenylalanine or tryptophan. The D gene is left open where the match is weak. The listing skips clone size in some rows; elsewhere it reads once, few, many or a size class.

clone_size: -
v_call: TRBV4-1
j_call: TRBJ1-4
d_call: -
cdr3_aa: CASSQLLAEKLFF
cdr3_nt: TGCGCCAGCAGCCAACTCCTGGCGGAAAAACTGTTTTTT

clone_size: -
v_call: TRBV4-2
j_call: TRBJ2-7
d_call: -
cdr3_aa: CASSQDAEQYF
cdr3_nt: TGTGCCAGCAGCCAAGATGCCGAGCAGTACTTC

clone_size: many
v_call: TRBV7-2
j_call: TRBJ2-1
d_call: -
cdr3_aa: CASSPYGWTVPGQFF
cdr3_nt: TGTGCCAGCAGCCCCTACGGGTGGACTGTCCCGGGGCAGTTCTTC

clone_size: few
v_call: TRBV7-9
j_call: TRBJ1-1
d_call: -
cdr3_aa: CASSSPGGRTEAFF
cdr3_nt: TGTGCCAGCAGCTCGCCGGGGGGGCGGACTGAAGCTTTCTTT

clone_size: -
v_call: TRBV6-8
j_call: TRBJ1-1
d_call: TRBD1
cdr3_aa: CASSRQGAGNTEAFF
cdr3_nt: TGTGCCAGCTCCCGACAGGGGGCGGGGAACACTGAAGCTTTCTTT

clone_size: few
v_call: TRBV7-8
j_call: TRBJ2-7
d_call: TRBD1
cdr3_aa: CASSRRQGGFEQYF
cdr3_nt: TGTGCCAGCAGCCGTAGACAGGGCGGTTTCGAGCAGTACTTC

clone_size: -
v_call: TRBV10-3
j_call: TRBJ2-2
d_call: -
cdr3_aa: CAISWTPNTGELFF
cdr3_nt: TGTGCCATCAGTTGGACCCCGAACACCGGGGAGCTGTTTTTT

clone_size: few
v_call: TRBV7-8
j_call: TRBJ2-5
d_call: -
cdr3_aa: CASSSGGLGGETQYF
cdr3_nt: TGTGCCAGCAGCTCAGGGGGGCTTGGGGGGGAGACCCAGTACTTC

clone_size: -
v_call: TRBV27
j_call: TRBJ2-3
d_call: TRBD2
cdr3_aa: CASSSTFGAGGPLDTQYF
cdr3_nt: TGTGCCAGCAGCTCAACCTTCGGAGCGGGGGGGCCATTAGATACGCAGTATTTT

clone_size: once
v_call: TRBV7-2
j_call: TRBJ1-5
d_call: TRBD1
cdr3_aa: CASSSTGASVSGQPQHF
cdr3_nt: TGTGCCAGCAGTTCTACAGGGGCCTCAGTATCGGGTCAGCCCCAGCATTTT

clone_size: few
v_call: TRBV6-1
j_call: TRBJ2-7
d_call: TRBD2
cdr3_aa: CASSVIAGGSSSYEQYF
cdr3_nt: TGTGCCAGCAGTGTCATAGCGGGAGGCTCGAGCTCCTACGAGCAGTACTTC

clone_size: -
v_call: TRBV20-1
j_call: TRBJ1-3
d_call: TRBD1
cdr3_aa: CSAGSTGSGNTIYF
cdr3_nt: TGCAGTGCTGGCTCGACAGGGTCAGGAAACACCATATATTTT

clone_size: -
v_call: TRBV6-6
j_call: TRBJ2-1
d_call: -
cdr3_aa: CASMGRRVIGNEQFF
cdr3_nt: TGTGCCAGCATGGGTCGTAGGGTGATTGGCAATGAGCAGTTCTTC

clone_size: few
v_call: TRBV7-4
j_call: TRBJ1-1
d_call: -
cdr3_aa: CASSLAVDTEAFF
cdr3_nt: TGTGCCAGCAGCTTAGCGGTGGACACTGAAGCTTTCTTT

clone_size: -
v_call: TRBV3-1
j_call: TRBJ2-3
d_call: -
cdr3_aa: CASSLLGSWTDTQYF
cdr3_nt: TGTGCCAGCAGCCTCCTAGGGAGTTGGACTGATACGCAGTATTTT

clone_size: -
v_call: TRBV7-6
j_call: TRBJ1-1
d_call: -
cdr3_aa: CASSSRDRTPTEAFF
cdr3_nt: TGTGCCAGCAGCTCAAGGGACCGGACCCCCACTGAAGCTTTCTTT

clone_size: -
v_call: TRBV6-2/TRBV6-3
j_call: TRBJ2-7
d_call: -
cdr3_aa: CASSELWGPYEQYF
cdr3_nt: TGTGCCAGCAGTGAACTGTGGGGGCCCTACGAGCAGTACTTC

clone_size: -
v_call: TRBV18
j_call: TRBJ2-1
d_call: TRBD1
cdr3_aa: CASSPQGQAYNEQFF
cdr3_nt: TGTGCCAGCTCACCACAAGGACAGGCTTACAATGAGCAGTTCTTC

clone_size: -
v_call: TRBV24-1
j_call: TRBJ2-5
d_call: TRBD2
cdr3_aa: CATKSPGTSELETQYF
cdr3_nt: TGTGCCACCAAATCACCCGGGACTAGTGAGTTGGAGACCCAGTACTTC

clone_size: -
v_call: TRBV7-2
j_call: TRBJ2-1
d_call: -
cdr3_aa: CASSLTGTPSGEQFF
cdr3_nt: TGTGCCAGCAGCTTGACCGGGACCCCCAGCGGTGAGCAGTTCTTC

clone_size: -
v_call: TRBV27
j_call: TRBJ2-2
d_call: -
cdr3_aa: CASTFKTGTLTGELFF
cdr3_nt: TGTGCCAGCACTTTCAAGACCGGGACACTCACCGGGGAGCTGTTTTTT

clone_size: -
v_call: TRBV19
j_call: TRBJ2-7
d_call: TRBD2
cdr3_aa: CASRRLAGASYEQYF
cdr3_nt: TGTGCCAGTAGGCGACTAGCGGGAGCCTCCTACGAGCAGTACTTC

clone_size: -
v_call: TRBV6-6
j_call: TRBJ1-5
d_call: -
cdr3_aa: CASSVGGGGQPQHF
cdr3_nt: TGTGCCAGCAGTGTTGGGGGTGGCGGGCAGCCCCAGCATTTT

clone_size: few
v_call: TRBV28
j_call: TRBJ1-2
d_call: -
cdr3_aa: CASSLRQRSYGYTF
cdr3_nt: TGTGCCAGCAGTTTAAGGCAGCGAAGCTATGGCTACACCTTC

clone_size: -
v_call: TRBV7-2
j_call: TRBJ2-7
d_call: TRBD1
cdr3_aa: CASSPHPLAGGLNEQYF
cdr3_nt: TGTGCCAGCAGCCCCCATCCGTTGGCAGGGGGCTTGAACGAGCAGTACTTC

clone_size: few
v_call: TRBV7-2
j_call: TRBJ2-3
d_call: -
cdr3_aa: CASTFLLGSDTQYF
cdr3_nt: TGTGCCAGCACCTTCCTACTGGGGTCAGATACGCAGTATTTT

clone_size: few
v_call: TRBV7-2
j_call: TRBJ2-3
d_call: TRBD1
cdr3_aa: CASYGQVGADTQYF
cdr3_nt: TGTGCCAGCTACGGACAGGTGGGGGCAGATACGCAGTATTTT

clone_size: many
v_call: TRBV3-1
j_call: TRBJ2-3
d_call: -
cdr3_aa: CASSQDWALPQYF
cdr3_nt: TGTGCCAGCAGCCAAGATTGGGCTCTCCCGCAGTATTTT

clone_size: few
v_call: TRBV5-1
j_call: TRBJ2-1
d_call: TRBD1
cdr3_aa: CASSLLRGQGVLSYNEQFF
cdr3_nt: TGCGCCAGCAGCCTCTTGCGGGGACAGGGTGTTCTGTCCTACAATGAGCAGTTCTTC

clone_size: -
v_call: TRBV7-9
j_call: TRBJ2-7
d_call: TRBD2
cdr3_aa: CASSPPAGGHEQYF
cdr3_nt: TGTGCCAGCAGCCCTCCGGCGGGAGGCCACGAGCAGTACTTC

clone_size: -
v_call: TRBV7-8
j_call: TRBJ1-1
d_call: -
cdr3_aa: CASSSRGGTTNTEAFF
cdr3_nt: TGTGCCAGCAGCTCTAGGGGGGGGACAACAAACACTGAAGCTTTCTTT

clone_size: -
v_call: TRBV7-2
j_call: TRBJ1-3
d_call: -
cdr3_aa: CASSLSYRAQVYF
cdr3_nt: TGTGCCAGCAGCCTTAGCTACAGGGCCCAGGTATATTTT

clone_size: -
v_call: TRBV29-1
j_call: TRBJ1-1
d_call: TRBD1
cdr3_aa: CSALLGQGLVNTEAFF
cdr3_nt: TGCAGCGCACTACTGGGACAGGGGCTTGTGAACACTGAAGCTTTCTTT

clone_size: few
v_call: TRBV11-2
j_call: TRBJ2-2
d_call: -
cdr3_aa: CASTLRRADTGELFF
cdr3_nt: TGTGCCAGCACCCTTCGGCGAGCGGACACCGGGGAGCTGTTTTTT

clone_size: -
v_call: TRBV19
j_call: TRBJ1-2
d_call: -
cdr3_aa: CASRTEDRGGYTF
cdr3_nt: TGTGCCAGTAGGACCGAGGACCGGGGTGGCTACACCTTC

clone_size: few
v_call: TRBV12-3/TRBV12-4
j_call: TRBJ2-5
d_call: TRBD2
cdr3_aa: CASSSFEGLAGANQETQYF
cdr3_nt: TGTGCCAGCAGTAGTTTTGAAGGACTAGCGGGGGCCAATCAAGAGACCCAGTACTTC

clone_size: -
v_call: TRBV7-2
j_call: TRBJ2-3
d_call: TRBD2
cdr3_aa: CASAVAGGGKGTQYF
cdr3_nt: TGTGCCAGTGCCGTCGCGGGAGGGGGAAAGGGTACGCAGTATTTT

clone_size: few
v_call: TRBV7-6
j_call: TRBJ1-5
d_call: -
cdr3_aa: CASTLGRDQPQHF
cdr3_nt: TGTGCCAGCACCTTGGGCAGGGACCAGCCCCAGCATTTT

clone_size: few
v_call: TRBV12-3/TRBV12-4
j_call: TRBJ2-7
d_call: -
cdr3_aa: CASSFPPGYLNEQYF
cdr3_nt: TGTGCCAGCAGTTTCCCCCCGGGATATCTGAACGAGCAGTACTTC

clone_size: -
v_call: TRBV27
j_call: TRBJ1-6
d_call: -
cdr3_aa: CASSSSGLNNSPLHF
cdr3_nt: TGTGCCAGCAGTTCATCGGGACTGAATAATTCACCCCTCCACTTT

clone_size: once
v_call: TRBV29-1
j_call: TRBJ2-5
d_call: -
cdr3_aa: CGGTYQETQYF
cdr3_nt: TGCGGCGGGACGTACCAAGAGACCCAGTACTTC

clone_size: -
v_call: TRBV12-3/TRBV12-4
j_call: TRBJ1-5
d_call: -
cdr3_aa: CASHRDAGPQHF
cdr3_nt: TGTGCCAGTCACAGGGACGCCGGGCCCCAGCATTTT